One sample yielded the 13 T cell receptor beta chains listed below, sequenced in a study of T cells after yellow fever vaccination. One entry per CDR3 protein, called by TCRdb with MiXCR from the 5' RACE reads. The sample lists under 600,000 distinct CDR3 sequences, 21% occurring once. The material sequenced was PBMCs, taken approximately 20 days after the first yellow fever vaccination. These receptors all come from a man aged 18 to 29 who received the YFV17D yellow fever vaccine.

A few counts support this clonotype. The chain is built from TRBV5-6 and TRBJ1-2; D ambiguous. Germline assignment: CDR1 SGHDT and CDR2 YYEEEE. V was trimmed by 0 bases and J by 8 bases, leaving 14 bases between them. The length of the CDR3 is 14 residues. The CDR3 DNA follows: TGTGCCAGCAGCTTGGCCGGGGAAAGGTACGGCTACACCTTC. Its protein product is CASSLAGERYGYTF.

This clonotype appeared a single time. V is TRBV5-1 and J is TRBJ2-3, with 7 nucleotides matching TRBD2. Unmatched junction bases numbered 4, after V lost 0 bases and J lost 0 bases. CDR1 is SGHRS and CDR2 is YFSETQ in the germline V gene. The CDR3 has 16 amino acids. CDR3 loop: CASSLGSGDSTDTQYF. The CDR3 DNA is TGCGCCAGCAGCTTGGGGAGCGGGGATAGCACAGATACGCAGTATTTT.

V gene TRBV7-9 combines with J gene TRBJ2-7, with D hard to call. Germline-derived CDR1 and CDR2 are SEHNR and FQNEAQ (reference sequence). Trimming left V 4 bases short and J 4 bases short, with 11 bases between. The CDR3 is made up of 13 amino acids. The CDR3 region is CASSSLTPYEQYF. Here the CDR3 DNA reads TGTGCCAGCAGCTCCCTGACACCGTACGAGCAGTACTTC.

This chain joins TRBV9 and TRBJ2-7; D is unresolved. V was cut by 2 bases and J by 2 bases, with 8 bases left in between. Germline CDR1 SGDLS, CDR2 YYNGEE. CDR3 size: 13 residues. The chain's CDR3 is CASSVGGTYEQYF. CDR3 sequence (DNA): TGTGCCAGCAGCGTCGGCGGAACCTACGAGCAGTACTTC.

This clonotype has only a few counts. The chain combines TRBV28 with TRBJ2-7; 9 positions match TRBD2. Germline-derived CDR1 and CDR2 are MDHEN and SYDVKM. This CDR3 has 17 amino acids. The trim removed 6 bases at V and 2 bases at J, leaving 14 bases unmatched. Here the CDR3 DNA reads TGTGCCAGCAGCCCAGCGGGTAGCGGGGGTTTCCCCTACGAGCAGTACGTC. The encoded protein is CASSPAGSGGFPYEQYV.

This chain uses TRBV21-1 with TRBJ1-1; TRBD1 is the table's D call, not checked against the DNA. TRBV21-1 is a listed pseudogene. The length of the CDR3 is 11 residues. Here the CDR3 DNA reads TGTGCCAGCAGACAGGGGGTTGCAGCTTTCTTT. It encodes CASRQGVAAFF.

The chain links TRBV28 to TRBJ2-7, with D uncertain. V was cut by 5 bases and J by 0 bases, with 11 bases left in between. The CDR3 length is 14 residues. CDR1 MDHEN and CDR2 SYDVKM come from the germline V gene. The CDR3 sequence is CASSPRDSSYEQYV. The DNA for the CDR3 is TGTGCCAGCAGTCCCCGCGATAGCTCCTACGAGCAGTACGTC.

The rearrangement joins TRBV6-1 to TRBJ2-5; D is perhaps TRBD2 (6 bases). Looked up from germline, CDR1 is MNHNS and CDR2 is SASEGT. Deletions cut 6 bases from V and 5 bases from J, with 13 bases between. The CDR3 runs 13 residues. The CDR3 region is CASRIPGGETQYF. The CDR3 bases are TGTGCCAGCAGGATCCCAGGAGGGGAGACCCAGTACTTC.

V is TRBV4-1 and J is TRBJ1-4; TRBD1 matches at 10 bases. Losses at the gene ends were 3 bases for V and 7 bases for J; bases not matched to a gene: 2. Germline lookup yields CDR1 MGHRA and CDR2 YSYEKL. The CDR3 covers 14 residues. CDR3 nucleotides: TGCGCCAGCAGCCAGGGACAGGGGTTTGAAAAACTGTTTTTT. Its translation: CASSQGQGFEKLFF.

This clonotype was counted a few times. V gene TRBV5-1 combines with J gene TRBJ1-1, with 8 bases matching TRBD1. The V and J ends lost 1 base and 6 bases, in that order; junction bases with no gene match: 5. CDR1 and CDR2 (germline): SGHRS, YFSETQ. The CDR3 is 14 amino acids. The CDR3 DNA sequence: TGCGCCAGCAGCTTGCCGGACAGGGTCGCTGAAGCTTTCTTT. The encoded protein is CASSLPDRVAEAFF.

The V and J genes are TRBV19 and TRBJ2-3, with 11 nucleotides matching TRBD2. The CDR3 totals 16 residues. J was trimmed by 1 base and V by 5 bases; bases with no gene match: 5. Germline values: CDR1 LNHDA, CDR2 SQIVND (reference sequence). The CDR3 region is CASSGVLAGGTDTQYF. The CDR3, as DNA: TGTGCCAGTAGTGGTGTACTAGCGGGGGGCACAGATACGCAGTATTTT.

The CDR3 loop reads CASQGGRPSTRDTQYF. The CDR3 DNA reads as TGCGCCAGCCAGGGGGGCCGCCCGTCTACGAGAGATACGCAGTATTTT. This chain joins TRBV5-1 and TRBJ2-3; possible D gene TRBD1, 7 bases. Germline-derived CDR1 and CDR2 are SGHRS and YFSETQ. The CDR3 spans 16 residues. V lost 7 bases and J 5 bases, leaving 23 bases between the germline ends.

This clonotype came up a few times. The rearrangement uses TRBV7-9 and TRBJ2-2; D remains ambiguous. Trimming left V 5 bases short and J 3 bases short, with 16 bases between. This CDR3 is 16 amino acids long. Germline assignment: CDR1 SEHNR and CDR2 FQNEAQ (reference sequence). The CDR3 sequence is CASSTDLGRDTGELFF. CDR3 sequence (DNA): TGTGCCAGCAGCACCGACTTGGGAAGGGACACCGGGGAGCTGTTTTTT.